This TCR beta chain stems from a study of blood T cells in healthy people across ages. Study-wide points: In long-lived donors, naive CD4+ cell counts and diversity exceeded those of aged donors.

For the second PCR, which ran for about 6 to 11 cycles, a sample-barcoded 5' primer and a J-beta primer mix were used. A tag from a template-switch adaptor with 12 random nucleotides marked each cDNA molecule. TCRdb reprocessed the 5' RACE reads with MiXCR, giving one entry per CDR3 protein. The sample has around 800,000 distinct CDR3 sequences, roughly 25% seen once; the top ten hold about 3%. The CDR3 has 16 amino acids. Germline V gene sequence: CDR1 SGHAT, CDR2 FQNNGV. To note about this clonotype: As yet, its antigen is unknown.

These sequences were also reported in another study, on T cells of mothers and their children. That source notes: All extracted RNA went into cDNA synthesis, roughly 1.5 ug per 15 ul.

This receptor was obtained from a boy aged 5-17 years in good health. The V gene is TRBV11-2, the J gene TRBJ2-5; 11 bases line up with TRBD1. The J call may be incorrect, as the DNA end agrees better with TRBJ2-1. Material for sequencing was blood. DNA for the CDR3: TGTGCCAGCAGCTGGGGGACAGGGGGGTACTACAATGAGCAGTTCTTC. Protein: CASSWGTGGYYNEQFF.